The 10 T cell receptor beta chains reported below all come from one sample, sequenced in a study of T cells in Graves' hyperthyroidism and ophthalmopathy. What was amplified from RNA transcripts were TCR beta CDR3 regions. The HTBI primer set was used in a first-round RT-PCR of the TCR CDR3. TCRdb itself ran the multiplex PCR reads through MiXCR, one entry per CDR3 protein. The sample records a few hundred thousand distinct CDR3 sequences, less than 20% being singletons. Sequenced material: blood. The receptors shown here come from a woman under 30 with Graves' hyperthyroidism.

The genes are TRBV4-3 and TRBJ1-3, with D hard to call. This CDR3 has 16 residues. V lost 5 bases, J lost 1 base, and 15 bases lay in between. Germline CDR1 and CDR2: LGHNA and YSLEER. CDR3 DNA sequence: TGCGCCAGCAGCTCGTTCCCCGGGTCGTCTGGAAACACCATATATTTT. This sequence encodes CASSSFPGSSGNTIYF.

This chain uses TRBV19 with TRBJ2-7, with D hard to call. V dropped 6 bases and J dropped 8 bases, with 11 bases sitting between them. Germline loops: CDR1 LNHDA, CDR2 SQIVND (reference sequence). This CDR3 has 11 amino acids. The CDR3 loop reads CASSTPLKQYF. The CDR3 DNA follows: TGTGCCAGTAGCACCCCACTTAAGCAGTACTTC.

This clonotype came up many times. The J gene is TRBJ2-4, the V gene TRBV4-1; 12 nucleotides agree with TRBD2. This CDR3 is 20 amino acids long. J gave up 2 bases and V 1 base, and 12 bases lay outside the gene matches. Germline V gene data show CDR1 as MGHRA and CDR2 as YSYEKL. CDR3 amino acids: CASSQGGLAGLFRTKNIQYF. CDR3 nucleotide sequence: TGCGCCAGCAGCCAAGGAGGACTAGCGGGATTATTTCGAACCAAAAACATTCAGTACTTC.

Many counts were recorded for this clonotype. The chain couples TRBV30 to TRBJ1-5, with a possible D match to TRBD1 (6 bases). V lost 3 bases, J lost 12 bases, and 15 bases lay in between. The CDR3 spans 12 residues. Per the germline V gene, CDR1 is GTSNPN and CDR2 is SVGIG (reference sequence). Here the CDR3 reads CAWREVGGLQHF. CDR3 in DNA: TGTGCCTGGAGGGAGGTCGGGGGCCTCCAGCATTTT.

This clonotype was picked up many times. The chain employs TRBV6-5 and TRBJ2-1, with 12 bases lining up with TRBD2. With 1 base clipped from V and 8 bases from J, the junction kept 9 bases outside the gene matches. The CDR3 contains 17 residues. CDR1 and CDR2 (germline): MNHEY, SVGAGI. CDR3 nucleotides: TGTGCCAGCAGTTACTACCCCAGGCTAGCGGGGGGGGATGAGCAGTTCTTC. It is translated as CASSYYPRLAGGDEQFF.

This clonotype was seen at least ten times. The chain has TRBV29-1 and TRBJ1-5; D unclear. The V and J ends lost 4 bases and 1 base respectively, with 11 bases between them. The CDR3 sequence is 14 residues long. Germline assignment: CDR1 SQVTM and CDR2 ANQGSEA. Here the CDR3 reads CSVAALNSNQPQHF. The CDR3 nucleotides read TGCAGCGTTGCCGCCTTAAACAGCAATCAGCCCCAGCATTTT.

This clonotype showed up many times. The chain recombines TRBV6-1 with TRBJ2-1; 7 nucleotides align to TRBD2. CDR1 is MNHNS and CDR2 is SASEGT in the germline V gene. V shed 0 bases, J shed 3 bases, and the junction held 8 bases outside the gene matches. The CDR3 has 17 amino acids. The CDR3 coding sequence is TGTGCCAGCAGTGAAGCGAGGGGTGGCGGGAGCTACAATGAGCAGTTCTTC. Its protein is CASSEARGGGSYNEQFF.

The sample holds many counts of this clonotype. The chain has TRBV9 and TRBJ2-5; D might be TRBD2 (6 bases). The CDR3 consists of 16 residues. The germline V gene encodes CDR1 SGDLS and CDR2 YYNGEE. Trimming pared 6 bases from V and 4 bases from J, leaving 22 bases between. The DNA of the CDR3 is TGTGCCAGCACCCCCGGGGTCCGGGGGATCATAGAGACCCAGTACTTC. Translated, it gives CASTPGVRGIIETQYF.

This clonotype was found many times. The chain has TRBV10-2 and TRBJ2-5; a possible D gene is TRBD1 (6 bases). CDR1 and CDR2 (germline): WSHSY, SAAADI. V lost 8 bases, J lost 5 bases, and 15 bases lay in between. This CDR3 has 13 residues. The CDR3 DNA reads TGCGCCAGCGGCCTACAGGGCCGGGAGACCCAGTACTTC. As protein: CASGLQGRETQYF.

In this sample, this clonotype turned up many times. This sequence joins TRBV30 and TRBJ1-6; D possibly corresponds to TRBD1 (6 bases). V was shortened by 4 bases and J by 9 bases, with 10 bases between the two germline ends. The CDR3 runs 12 residues. The germline V gene encodes CDR1 GTSNPN and CDR2 SVGIG (reference sequence). CDR3 bases: TGTGCCTGGAAACAGGGAGGTTCACCCCTCCACTTT. The encoded protein is CAWKQGGSPLHF.